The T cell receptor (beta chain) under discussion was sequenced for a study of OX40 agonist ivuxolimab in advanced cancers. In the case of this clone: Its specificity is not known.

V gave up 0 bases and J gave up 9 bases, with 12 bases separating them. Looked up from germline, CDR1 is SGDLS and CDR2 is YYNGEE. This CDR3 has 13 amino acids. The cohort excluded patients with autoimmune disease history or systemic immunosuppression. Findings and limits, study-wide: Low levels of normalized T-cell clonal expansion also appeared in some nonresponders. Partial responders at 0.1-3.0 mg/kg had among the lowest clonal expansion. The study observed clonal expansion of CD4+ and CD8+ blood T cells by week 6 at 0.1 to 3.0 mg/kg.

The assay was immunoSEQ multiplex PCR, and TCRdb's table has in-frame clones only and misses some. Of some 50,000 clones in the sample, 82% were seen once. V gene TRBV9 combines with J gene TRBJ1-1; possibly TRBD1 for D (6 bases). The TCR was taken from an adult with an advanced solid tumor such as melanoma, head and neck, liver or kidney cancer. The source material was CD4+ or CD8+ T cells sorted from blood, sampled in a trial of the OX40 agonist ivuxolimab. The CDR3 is CASSVGEGGKAFF. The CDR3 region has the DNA TGTGCCAGCAGCGTAGGCGAAGGGGGTAAAGCTTTCTTT.